This passage covers 28 T cell receptor beta chains from one sample sequenced in a study of blood T cell repertoires in COVID-19. Sequencing was performed with immunoSEQ multiplex PCR; in TCRdb, only in-frame clones are kept and a portion is missing. Of fewer than 120,000 clones listed, about 88% were seen once; the top ten hold approximately 3.4%. Sequencing was carried out using peripheral blood. The receptors here all came from a woman aged 50 to 65 with acute or convalescent COVID-19.

This chain joins TRBV6-5 and TRBJ2-3; 14 nucleotides match TRBD2. Germline CDR1 is MNHEY and CDR2 is SVGAGI. The CDR3 has 16 amino acids. The V and J ends lost 4 bases and 6 bases, in that order; junction bases with no gene match: 6. CDR3 sequence reads: CASSFPTSGRADTQYF. CDR3 DNA: TGTGCCAGCAGTTTTCCGACTAGCGGGAGGGCGGATACGCAGTATTTT.

V usage is TRBV7-9 and J usage is TRBJ2-6; no clear D. Germline V gene data show CDR1 as SEHNR and CDR2 as FQNEAQ (reference sequence). The CDR3 is 15 residues long. Deletions cut 7 bases from V and 4 bases from J, with 14 bases between. CDR3 nucleotide sequence: TGTGCCAGCATCCTCAGTGATGCCGGGGCCAACGTCCTGACTTTC. It encodes CASILSDAGANVLTF.

The V call is TRBV2, the J call TRBJ2-1, with a weak D call TRBD1 (5 bases). This CDR3 spans 16 amino acids. CDR1 and CDR2 from the germline V gene are SNHLY and FYNNEI. Trimming removed 5 bases at V and 4 bases at J, with 18 bases between. The CDR3 nucleotides are TGTGCCAGCAGTTTAGAAGGGGCCCCCGGGTACAATGAGCAGTTCTTC. It translates to CASSLEGAPGYNEQFF.

The V call is TRBV19, the J call TRBJ2-5; D might be TRBD2 (6 bases). The CDR3 consists of 14 residues. V dropped 5 bases and J dropped 5 bases, with 15 bases sitting between them. CDR1 and CDR2 from the germline V gene are LNHDA and SQIVND (reference sequence). This CDR3 is CASSLTRTKETQYF. CDR3 nucleotides: TGTGCCAGTAGTTTGACTAGGACCAAGGAGACCCAGTACTTC. The whole variable domain, remainder taken from reference TRBV19 and TRBJ2-5, is DGGITQSPKYLFRKEGQNVTLSCEQNLNHDAMYWYRQDPGQGLRLIYYSQIVNDFQKGDIAEGYSVSREKKESFPLTVTSAQKNPTAFYLCASSLTRTKETQYFGPGTRLLVL.

This clone was detected a few times. This sequence joins TRBV28 and TRBJ1-5; tentatively, D is TRBD1 (5 bases). The germline V gene encodes CDR1 MDHEN and CDR2 SYDVKM. Trimming shortened V by 5 bases and J by 1 base, and 12 bases separated the two germline ends. The length of the CDR3 is 15 residues. CDR3 region: CASSPGGASNQPQHF. CDR3 sequence (DNA): TGTGCCAGCAGTCCGGGAGGGGCCAGCAATCAGCCCCAGCATTTT.

The V gene is TRBV18, the J gene TRBJ2-5; TRBD1 matches at 9 bases. CDR1 KGHSH and CDR2 LQKENI come from the germline V gene. J lost 5 bases, V lost 1 base, and 8 bases had no gene match. The CDR3 length is 16 residues. CDR3: CASSPLRTGVSETQYF. The CDR3 DNA sequence: TGTGCCAGCTCACCACTTAGGACAGGGGTGTCGGAGACCCAGTACTTC. The whole variable domain, remainder taken from reference TRBV18 and TRBJ2-5, is NAGVMQNPRHLVRRRGQEARLRCSPMKGHSHVYWYRQLPEEGLKFMVYLQKENIIDESGMPKERFSAEFPKEGPSILRIQQVVRGDSAAYFCASSPLRTGVSETQYFGPGTRLLVL.

The chain joins TRBV9 to TRBJ2-6; TRBD2 matches at 12 bases. V was clipped by 3 bases and J by 0 bases; unmatched bases: 4. The CDR3 has 18 amino acids. Per germline, CDR1 SGDLS and CDR2 YYNGEE. The CDR3 sequence is CASSGGLAGYSGANVLTF. In DNA form, the CDR3 reads TGTGCCAGCAGCGGGGGACTAGCGGGCTACTCTGGGGCCAACGTCCTGACTTTC.

The chain carries TRBV3-1 (or the pseudogene TRBV3-2) and TRBJ1-3; 11 bases match TRBD1. This CDR3 has 20 residues. Germline assignment: CDR1 LGHDT and CDR2 YNNKEL (reference sequence). With V trimmed by 4 bases and J by 1 base, 15 bases remained unmatched. Written as DNA, the CDR3 is TGTGCCAGCAGCCCCCGTAGGACAGGGGGCAGGAGAACTTCTGGAAACACCATATATTTT. Protein sequence: CASSPRRTGGRRTSGNTIYF.

The genes are TRBV6-2 or TRBV6-3 and TRBJ2-2; the match to TRBD2 covers 8 bases. The germline gives CDR1 MNHEY, CDR2 SVGEGT. This CDR3 is 15 amino acids long. V lost 2 bases, J lost 7 bases, and 6 bases stayed unmatched. The CDR3 loop is CASSYGLAGSGELFF. CDR3 in DNA: TGTGCCAGCAGTTACGGGCTAGCGGGTAGCGGGGAGCTGTTTTTT.

V and J are TRBV29-1 and TRBJ2-3, with D tentatively TRBD2 (7 bases). Germline CDR1 SQVTM, CDR2 ANQGSEA. V shed 4 bases and J shed 3 bases, with 17 bases lying between them. The CDR3 extends over 15 amino acids. The CDR3 region is CSVVGGAGWTDTQYF. The CDR3 DNA is TGCAGCGTTGTGGGGGGGGCAGGTTGGACAGATACGCAGTATTTT.

The chain recombines TRBV29-1 with TRBJ2-1, with 7 bases matching TRBD1. The CDR3 totals 13 residues. V was clipped by 6 bases and J by 5 bases; unmatched bases: 7. In germline, CDR1 is SQVTM, CDR2 ANQGSEA. CDR3 bases: TGCAGCGTACGGACAGGTAGCGACAATGAGCAGTTCTTC. Translation: CSVRTGSDNEQFF.

V usage is TRBV7-9 and J usage is TRBJ2-3, with 10 bases fitting TRBD2. CDR3 length: 17 residues. The ends lost 5 bases at V and 4 bases at J; junction bases unmatched: 12. CDR1 is SEHNR and CDR2 is FQNEAQ in the germline V gene (reference sequence). The CDR3 here is CASSPGVAGGVADTQYF. The CDR3 DNA reads as TGTGCCAGCAGCCCTGGGGTAGCGGGAGGAGTAGCAGATACGCAGTATTTT.

This chain uses TRBV4-2 with TRBJ1-1, with TRBD1 as a possible D gene (5 bases). Per germline, CDR1 LGHNA and CDR2 YNFKEQ. The V end lost 8 bases, the J end lost 6 bases, and 22 bases lay between the germline ends. CDR3 length: 15 amino acids. The CDR3 sequence: CASRNRGGFKAEAFF. In DNA, the CDR3 is TGTGCCAGCCGGAACCGGGGGGGGTTTAAGGCTGAAGCTTTCTTT.

The chain uses TRBV27 and TRBJ2-1; D is unclear. The ends were cut back, 2 bases at V and 4 bases at J, with 6 bases in the middle. The CDR3 extends over 13 amino acids. Germline-derived CDR1 and CDR2 are MNHEY and SMNVEV (reference sequence). The DNA of the CDR3 is TGTGCCAGCAGTTTAGGGCAGTACAATGAGCAGTTCTTC. It specifies CASSLGQYNEQFF.

The chain links TRBV5-6 to TRBJ2-7; D is ambiguous. Germline-derived CDR1 and CDR2 are SGHDT and YYEEEE. V lost 0 bases and J 1 base, leaving 5 bases between the germline ends. The CDR3 has 13 residues. CDR3 DNA sequence: TGTGCCAGCAGCTTGGGGGCGTCCTACGAGCAGTACTTC. Residues: CASSLGASYEQYF.

In nucleotides, the CDR3 is TGTGCCAGCAGCCCCCAAAGTAGCCCTAATGAGCAGTTCTTC. Amino acids: CASSPQSSPNEQFF. The rearrangement uses TRBV7-9 and TRBJ2-1; D remains unclear. The V and J ends lost 5 bases and 7 bases respectively, with 15 bases between them. The germline V gene has CDR1 SEHNR and CDR2 FQNEAQ (reference sequence). The CDR3 spans 14 residues.

V gene TRBV18 combines with J gene TRBJ1-6, with TRBD1 matching 11 bases. Per germline, CDR1 KGHSH and CDR2 LQKENI. The J segment lost 10 bases and the V segment lost 5 bases, leaving 7 bases of the junction unmatched. The CDR3 runs 15 residues. The CDR3, as DNA: TGTGCCAGCTCAGCGGCCGGGACAGGGGGATCACCCCTCCACTTT. It codes for CASSAAGTGGSPLHF.

The gene calls are TRBV6-5 and TRBJ1-2, with 7 bases matching TRBD1. V lost 0 bases to trimming and J lost 5 bases; unmatched junction nucleotides: 0. Germline loops: CDR1 MNHEY, CDR2 SVGAGI. This CDR3 region has 13 residues. The CDR3 sequence is CASSYSTGYGYTF. CDR3 coding DNA: TGTGCCAGCAGTTACTCGACAGGGTATGGCTACACCTTC.

This clone was counted only a few times. J is TRBJ2-2 and V is TRBV3-1 (or the pseudogene TRBV3-2); maybe TRBD2 (5 bases). V lost 1 base and J 5 bases, leaving 8 bases between the germline ends. The V gene's germline CDR1 is LGHDT and CDR2 YNNKEL (reference sequence). This CDR3 is built from 14 residues. In DNA, the CDR3 is TGTGCCAGCAGCCAAGGCGGGTCTACCGGGGAGCTGTTTTTT. Protein: CASSQGGSTGELFF.

The V gene is TRBV5-1, the J gene TRBJ2-2; D unclear. Germline lookup yields CDR1 SGHRS and CDR2 YFSETQ. V was cut by 2 bases and J by 4 bases, with 9 bases left in between. This CDR3 region has 14 residues. The CDR3 spells CASSFGQSTGELFF. The CDR3 bases are TGCGCCAGCAGCTTTGGGCAGTCCACCGGGGAGCTGTTTTTT.

The rearrangement uses TRBV11-2 and TRBJ2-1; D perhaps matches TRBD1 (6 bases). Germline CDR1 is SGHAT and CDR2 is FQNNGV. The V end was cut by 1 base, the J end by 2 bases, with 9 bases between. The CDR3 contains 15 residues. CDR3 DNA: TGTGCCAGCAGCTTAGGGGGGCTCCCCTACAATGAGCAGTTCTTC. Translated, it gives CASSLGGLPYNEQFF.

V usage is TRBV9 and J usage is TRBJ2-5, with D possibly matching TRBD2 (6 bases). V was pared by 2 bases and J by 3 bases, with 14 bases between. Germline V gene lookup returns CDR1 SGDLS and CDR2 YYNGEE. The CDR3 contains 15 residues. This CDR3 is CASSVGTGVEETQYF. CDR3 coding DNA: TGTGCCAGCAGCGTTGGAACGGGAGTGGAAGAGACCCAGTACTTC.

The chain recombines TRBV30 with TRBJ1-4, with D unclear. Germline CDR1 and CDR2: GTSNPN and SVGIG (reference sequence). The CDR3 has 16 amino acids. Trimming took 2 bases from V and 0 from J, leaving 13 bases between them. The CDR3, as DNA: TGTGCCTGGAGTCCACAAAGACGGGCAACTAATGAAAAACTGTTTTTT. This gives the protein CAWSPQRRATNEKLFF. The full variable domain, its missing parts supplied by reference TRBV30 and TRBJ1-4, is SQTIHQWPATLVQPVGSPLSLECTVEGTSNPNLYWYRQAAGRGLQLLFYSVGIGQISSEVPQNLSASRPQDRQFILSSKKLLLSDSGFYLCAWSPQRRATNEKLFFGSGTQLSVL.

This chain joins TRBV7-6 and TRBJ1-6, with no clear D. The length of the CDR3 is 13 residues. In germline, CDR1 is SGHVS, CDR2 FNYEAQ. V was pared by 5 bases and J by 6 bases, with 8 bases between. CDR3 nucleotides: TGTGCCAGCAGCCGCTCGGGTAATTCACCCCTCCACTTT. It is translated as CASSRSGNSPLHF.

The V call is TRBV3-1 (or the pseudogene TRBV3-2), the J call TRBJ1-4; 10 nucleotides agree with TRBD1. This CDR3 has 15 amino acids. The germline CDR1 and CDR2 sequences are LGHDT and YNNKEL (reference sequence). V dropped 2 bases and J dropped 10; count of bases not matched to a gene: 7. The CDR3 reads CASSQNRDRGGKLFF. DNA for the CDR3: TGTGCCAGCAGCCAAAACCGGGACAGGGGTGGAAAACTGTTTTTT.

This chain links TRBV28 with TRBJ1-1, with 9 bases lining up with TRBD1. Per germline, CDR1 MDHEN and CDR2 SYDVKM. The CDR3 is 18 amino acids. The ends lost 1 base at V and 5 bases at J; junction bases unmatched: 14. The CDR3 region is CASSLFPGTGFVGTEAFF. The CDR3 DNA reads TGTGCCAGCAGTTTATTCCCCGGGACAGGGTTTGTAGGGACTGAAGCTTTCTTT.

This clone has more than one count but fewer than ten. The rearrangement joins TRBV6-5 to TRBJ2-7, with a tentative D call TRBD1 (5 bases). Trimming removed 6 bases from V and 5 bases from J, with 20 bases in between. The length of the CDR3 is 15 residues. Germline V gives CDR1 MNHEY, CDR2 SVGAGI. CDR3 loop: CASRPQAGSIHEQYF. The CDR3 DNA sequence: TGTGCCAGCAGACCTCAGGCAGGGTCGATCCACGAGCAGTACTTC.

This chain links TRBV14 with TRBJ1-2; D gene ambiguous. Germline CDR1 and CDR2: SGHDN and FVKESK. The CDR3 runs 13 residues. Trimming pared 0 bases from V and 4 bases from J, leaving 6 bases between. CDR3 region: CASSQDSGYGYTF. The CDR3 coding sequence is TGTGCCAGCAGCCAAGACTCGGGCTATGGCTACACCTTC.